This paragraph reports one TCR beta chain. Its cognate antigen is unknown. These data come from a study of PD-1 blockade in classical Hodgkin lymphoma. Findings of the study overall: With respect to the repertoire differences, their causes, possibly disease activity or prior therapy, remain undefined. TCR diversity in CD4+, not CD8+, cells rose significantly by C4D1. Exclusion applied to patients who initiated nivolumab less than 1 year following ASCT.

Produced via immunoSEQ multiplex PCR; TCRdb's table is partial and in-frame only. The data hold about 20,000 clones, with about 73% observed a single time. Each and every patient relapsed after autologous stem cell transplantation, and patients got differing brentuximab vedotin exposure. This CDR3 spans 13 amino acids. CDR1 and CDR2 (germline): LNHNV, YYDKDF (reference sequence). V lost 3 bases to trimming and J lost 5 bases, with 10 bases between them. This specimen consisted of peripheral blood mononuclear cells (PBMCs), obtained before the second cycle of nivolumab. The TCR comes from a human donor with classical Hodgkin lymphoma. The chain combines TRBV15 with TRBJ1-2; D unclear. The chain's CDR3 is CATSSKVHYGYTF. Here the CDR3 DNA reads TGTGCCACCAGCAGTAAGGTGCATTATGGCTACACCTTC.